This T cell receptor beta chain is drawn from a study of shared clonotypes between healthy human individuals. Study-level results: Owing to a small donor count, the genetic and exposure-history diversity represented was limited.

Among the donors, all were Caucasian adults who lived in Nashville, Tennessee. In unsorted samples, genomic DNA was obtained using 94 million or so PBMCs. This clone is a singleton in its sample. Its antigen is currently unknown. Scientists sequenced DNA from unsorted PBMC on ten immunoSEQ deep assay plates. Assay: immunoSEQ multiplex PCR; the TCRdb copy retains only in-frame clones and omits some. Among about 450,000 clones, around three quarters were seen once, and the ten largest hold about an eighth. Sequences were obtained from PBMCs. The sequence was obtained from a woman in her 40s in good health. Some clones in this sample may be carry-over from other donors' samples.

CDR3 protein: CASSPQYFGVGYGYTF. The CDR3 DNA sequence: TGTGCCAGCTCACCACAGTACTTTGGGGTTGGTTATGGCTACACCTTC. V and J are TRBV18 and TRBJ1-2; unclear D gene. CDR1 is KGHSH, CDR2 LQKENI, per germline. The CDR3 is made up of 16 amino acids. V was cut by 1 base and J by 5 bases, with 17 bases left in between.